This T cell receptor (beta chain) originates from a study of T cells in narcolepsy. Study information: Donors had narcolepsy type 1 or type 2, or were healthy controls.

This CDR3 spans 15 amino acids. CDR1 is SEHNR, CDR2 FQNEAQ, per germline (reference sequence). With 2 bases removed from V and 0 bases from J, the gap between germline ends came to 8 bases. Broader study findings: Healthy controls reportedly lacked the autoreactive clonotypes serially found in patients' blood. Some memory CD4+ repertoires had no autoreactive clone sequences. Autoreactive HCRT-specific and TRIB2-specific clonotypes were marked in same-patient CSF-versus-blood CD4+ comparisons.

Notes on this clone: Its antigen is unknown.

TCRdb keeps only in-frame clones here, not all; method: immunoSEQ multiplex PCR. The sample holds about 25,000 clones, approximately 80% seen once. The sample taken for sequencing was CD45RA- memory CD4+ T cells from PBMCs. The V gene is TRBV7-9, the J gene TRBJ1-3; D unresolved. This clonotype was obtained from a human donor with narcolepsy. CDR3 loop: CASSLMASSGNTIYF. In nucleotides, the CDR3 is TGTGCCAGCAGCTTAATGGCCAGCTCTGGAAACACCATATATTTT.